These T cell receptor beta chains were read from a single sample in a study of CD8+CD57+ T cells in acquired aplastic anemia. Using its own MiXCR run on the reads, TCRdb lists one record per CDR3 protein. Counted here are over 100,000 distinct CDR3 sequences, 41% occurring once; the ten biggest clones make up roughly 8.4%. Sequencing used sorted CD4+, CD8+, or CD8+CD57+ T cells (not recorded which) from PBMCs. The receptor set was obtained from a human donor in good health, serving as a control. Both conserved end residues are part of each CDR3.

j_gene,len,v_gene,CDR3aa
TRBJ2-3,14,TRBV7-9,CASSLGGVADTQYF
TRBJ2-1,15,TRBV9,CASSVRLAEYNEQFF
TRBJ1-1,16,TRBV7-8,CASSLGVWWGHTEAFF
TRBJ2-2,15,TRBV6-1,CASSEGWLAGAELFF
TRBJ1-1,15,TRBV2,CASSREQGANTEAFF
TRBJ1-1,15,TRBV9,CASSVSGGANTEAFF
TRBJ1-2,14,TRBV10-2,CASSEIDPGYGYTF
TRBJ1-6,14,TRBV30,CAWSVDRNSSPLHF
TRBJ2-1,14,TRBV24-1,CATSDPDSTNEQFF
TRBJ2-7,12,TRBV12-3/TRBV12-4,CASSFGMGEQYF